This T cell receptor beta chain emerged from a study of T cells in Graves' hyperthyroidism and ophthalmopathy. With regard to this clonotype: Its specificity is unknown.

TCR beta CDR3 regions were amplified from RNA. First-round RT-PCR of the TCR CDR3 relied on the HTBI primer set. TCRdb analysed the multiplex PCR reads with MiXCR anew, one entry per CDR3 protein. The repertoire consists of 500,000 to 800,000 distinct CDR3 sequences, with nearly 45% occurring once and the leading ten covering about 7.2%. The CDR3 covers 15 residues. The germline CDR1 and CDR2 sequences are SGHTA and FQGTGA. After removal of 2 bases from V and 4 bases from J, the junction contained 7 bases not matched to a gene. For the diagnoses, clinical symptoms, serum thyroxine and TRAb, thyroid ultrasound and orbital computed tomography were used. Study-level points and caveats: Most clonotypes expanded in thyroid above 0.001 were likewise present in blood. Ophthalmopathy was model-predicted a median roughly 6.5 months pre-onset. Patients with ophthalmopathy were separated from those with stable hyperthyroidism by a 13 V-J model.

This TCR derives from an adult man with Graves' disease, either hyperthyroidism or ophthalmopathy (not recorded which). V and J are TRBV7-3 and TRBJ2-7; 8 nucleotides line up with TRBD2. The sequenced sample consisted of peripheral blood or thyroid tissue (not recorded which). CDR3 nucleotides: TGTGCCAGCAGCTTAGAATACGGGGGGGCTTACGAGCAGTACTTC. Protein: CASSLEYGGAYEQYF. The full variable domain, with the rest looked up from reference TRBV7-3 and TRBJ2-7, is GAGVSQTPSNKVTEKGKYVELRCDPISGHTALYWYRQSLGQGPEFLIYFQGTGAADDSGLPNDRFFAVRPEGSVSTLKIQRTERGDSAVYLCASSLEYGGAYEQYFGPGTRLTVT.